One and the same sample provided the 23 T cell receptor beta chains below, sequenced in a study of blood T cell repertoires in COVID-19. The protocol was immunoSEQ multiplex PCR, while the TCRdb copy is restricted to in-frame clones and leaves out a portion. This sample has 55,000 to 70,000 clones, with around nine tenths found just once. Material for sequencing was peripheral blood. The source of these receptors is a woman aged 18 to 35 with acute or convalescent COVID-19.

This clone was counted a single time. The chain links TRBV5-6 to TRBJ1-2, with D perhaps matching TRBD1 (5 bases). The CDR3 loop spans 14 amino acids. Trimming cost V 1 base and J 4 bases, with 11 bases left between them. Germline CDR1 is SGHDT and CDR2 is YYEEEE. The CDR3 reads CASSLISGGYGYTF. CDR3 sequence (DNA): TGTGCCAGCAGCTTGATATCCGGGGGCTATGGCTACACCTTC.

The chain combines TRBV7-2 with TRBJ2-5; 9 nucleotides align to TRBD1. CDR1 and CDR2 from the germline V gene are SGHTA and FQGNSA. This CDR3 has 16 residues. With 2 bases clipped from V and 3 bases from J, the junction kept 7 bases outside the gene matches. In nucleotides, the CDR3 is TGTGCCAGCAGCTTAACAAACAGGGGGCGTGAAGAGACCCAGTACTTC. This gives the protein CASSLTNRGREETQYF.

About this clone itself: The junction departs from the called germline gene at one end, perhaps through a read error. This CDR3 is CSASQWTSSHNEQFF. The CDR3 DNA sequence: TGCAGTGCTAGTCAATGGACTAGCTCCCACAATGAGCAGTTCTTC. This chain joins TRBV20-1 and TRBJ2-1, with TRBD2 identical over 8 bases. CDR1 and CDR2 from the germline V gene are DFQATT and SNEGSKA (reference sequence). There are 15 residues in the CDR3.

This chain uses TRBV5-1 with TRBJ2-3, with a weak D call TRBD2 (5 bases). CDR3 length: 16 residues. V lost 4 bases, J lost 2 bases, and 17 bases lay in between. Germline CDR1 SGHRS, CDR2 YFSETQ. Written as DNA, the CDR3 is TGCGCCAGCAGCACCCAAGGTAGCGCCAACACAGATACGCAGTATTTT. Its translation is CASSTQGSANTDTQYF.

This sequence joins TRBV6-1 and TRBJ1-5, with TRBD1 identical over 9 bases. V lost 3 bases and J lost 1; bases outside the gene matches: 10. CDR3 length: 18 amino acids. Germline CDR1 reads MNHNS; CDR2 reads SASEGT. CDR3 DNA sequence: TGTGCCAGCAGTGAGTATAAAGGGACAGGGTTGAGCAATCAGCCCCAGCATTTT. This sequence encodes CASSEYKGTGLSNQPQHF.

This chain uses TRBV19 with TRBJ1-5; 8 bases are shared with TRBD1. With 3 bases clipped from V and 0 bases from J, the junction kept 7 bases outside the gene matches. The germline gives CDR1 LNHDA, CDR2 SQIVND (reference sequence). The CDR3 sequence is 17 residues long. The DNA for the CDR3 is TGTGCCAGTAGTATGAGGGGACAGGCAAATAGCAATCAGCCCCAGCATTTT. It specifies CASSMRGQANSNQPQHF.

This chain uses TRBV5-1 with TRBJ2-1; D gene unclear. The CDR3 has 15 residues. Germline values: CDR1 SGHRS, CDR2 YFSETQ. The V end was cut by 0 bases, the J end by 2 bases, with 9 bases between. In DNA form, the CDR3 reads TGCGCCAGCAGCTTGGATGAGGCCCCCTACAATGAGCAGTTCTTC. This codes for CASSLDEAPYNEQFF.

The chain joins TRBV1 to TRBJ2-1; TRBD2, as called in the table, went unchecked against the DNA. TRBV1 is a pseudogene segment. The CDR3 spans 19 residues. Written as DNA, the CDR3 is TGCACCAGCAGCCGCGGGACTAGCGGGGGGCCGCCCTCCTACAATGAGCAGTTCTTC. Its translation is CTSSRGTSGGPPSYNEQFF.

The V gene is TRBV30, the J gene TRBJ1-3; 11 bases are shared with TRBD1. CDR1 is GTSNPN and CDR2 is SVGIG in the germline V gene (reference sequence). With 1 base clipped from V and 3 bases from J, the junction kept 5 bases outside the gene matches. The CDR3 length is 16 residues. CDR3 amino acids: CAWSEGTGGGGNTIYF. The CDR3 region has the DNA TGTGCCTGGAGTGAAGGGACAGGGGGAGGTGGAAACACCATATATTTT.

This clone was counted a single time. The CDR3 spells CSVGAGANYGYTF. The CDR3 DNA follows: TGCAGCGTTGGCGCGGGGGCTAACTATGGCTACACCTTC. The J gene is TRBJ1-2, the V gene TRBV29-1, with TRBD1 as a possible D gene (5 bases). The CDR3 is 13 residues long. Germline values: CDR1 SQVTM, CDR2 ANQGSEA. V lost 4 bases, J lost 0 bases, and 9 bases lay in between.

The rearrangement uses TRBV4-2 and TRBJ1-2; a possible D gene is TRBD1 (6 bases). CDR1 is LGHNA and CDR2 is YNFKEQ in the germline V gene. The CDR3 runs to 14 residues. Trimming left V 0 bases short and J 3 bases short, with 8 bases between. CDR3 loop: CASSQDPGDYGYTF. The CDR3 coding sequence is TGTGCCAGCAGCCAAGATCCAGGGGACTATGGCTACACCTTC.

The chain is built from TRBV30 and TRBJ1-4; no firm D call. The germline V gene has CDR1 GTSNPN and CDR2 SVGIG (reference sequence). Deletions cut 7 bases from V and 12 bases from J, with 15 bases between. This CDR3 has 11 residues. The CDR3 sequence: CASSRPGELFF. The CDR3 nucleotides read TGTGCCTCTAGCCGTCCTGGTGAACTGTTTTTT.

V usage is TRBV7-9 and J usage is TRBJ2-5, with a tentative D call TRBD2 (5 bases). V dropped 1 base and J dropped 5 bases, with 11 bases sitting between them. CDR1 and CDR2 (germline): SEHNR, FQNEAQ (reference sequence). This CDR3 is built from 14 residues. CDR3 sequence: CASSLDGGWETQYF. CDR3 coding DNA: TGTGCCAGCAGCTTAGATGGAGGTTGGGAGACCCAGTACTTC.

The genes are TRBV6-5 and TRBJ1-4, with a possible D match to TRBD1 (6 bases). Germline V gene sequence: CDR1 MNHEY, CDR2 SVGAGI. Trimming stripped 8 bases from V and 5 bases from J, with 18 bases between. The CDR3 runs 15 residues. This chain's CDR3 is CASSRDTQGNEKLFF. DNA for the CDR3: TGTGCCAGCTCCCGGGACACCCAGGGCAATGAAAAACTGTTTTTT.

The chain recombines TRBV5-4 with TRBJ2-1; D gene uncertain. This CDR3 region has 15 residues. V dropped 3 bases and J dropped 5 bases, with 15 bases sitting between them. Germline V gene sequence: CDR1 SGHNT, CDR2 YYREEE (reference sequence). CDR3 in amino acids: CASSSPAGRHNEQFF. CDR3 nucleotides: TGTGCCAGCAGCTCGCCAGCTGGGCGCCACAATGAGCAGTTCTTC.

The chain employs TRBV5-4 and TRBJ2-1; 12 nucleotides line up with TRBD2. Germline assignment: CDR1 SGHNT and CDR2 YYREEE (reference sequence). The CDR3 covers 15 residues. The ends lost 4 bases at V and 5 bases at J; junction bases unmatched: 4. CDR3 coding DNA: TGTGCCAGCAGCACACGGACTAGCGGGGACAATGAGCAGTTCTTC. Protein sequence: CASSTRTSGDNEQFF.

The chain links TRBV5-1 to TRBJ1-2; 8 bases align to TRBD1. With 4 bases clipped from V and 0 bases from J, the junction kept 8 bases outside the gene matches. CDR1 and CDR2 from the germline V gene are SGHRS and YFSETQ. The CDR3 extends over 16 amino acids. The CDR3 DNA follows: TGCGCCAGCAGCCCCGGACAGGGAACGGCTAACTATGGCTACACCTTC. Its protein is CASSPGQGTANYGYTF.

The gene calls are TRBV6-5 and TRBJ2-3; no reliable D call. CDR1 is MNHEY and CDR2 is SVGAGI in the germline V gene. Trimming took 0 bases from V and 0 from J, leaving 10 bases between them. The CDR3 length is 16 residues. CDR3: CASSYSKTPSTDTQYF. Written as DNA, the CDR3 is TGTGCCAGCAGTTACTCGAAGACTCCCAGCACAGATACGCAGTATTTT.

The rearrangement links TRBV11-2 to TRBJ2-7; 7 bases fit TRBD1. Germline V gives CDR1 SGHAT, CDR2 FQNNGV. The length of the CDR3 is 14 residues. The V and J ends lost 1 base and 3 bases, in that order; junction bases with no gene match: 3. Here the CDR3 DNA reads TGTGCCAGCAGCTTAGGGGACAGTATCTACGAGCAGTACTTC. It yields the protein CASSLGDSIYEQYF.

This sequence joins TRBV6-6 and TRBJ2-7; 9 positions agree with TRBD1. CDR1 and CDR2 (germline): MNHNY, SVGAGI (reference sequence). This CDR3 has 16 amino acids. J gave up 2 bases and V 6 bases, and 11 bases lay outside the gene matches. CDR3 in DNA: TGTGCCAGCAGCCTCAAGGATCGACAGGGGGCCTACGAGCAGTACTTC. Its translation is CASSLKDRQGAYEQYF.

The genes are TRBV5-6 and TRBJ2-2; D is ambiguous. V was trimmed by 3 bases and J by 6 bases, leaving 9 bases between them. CDR1 is SGHDT, CDR2 YYEEEE, per germline. The CDR3 runs 13 residues. The CDR3 DNA sequence: TGTGCCAGCAGCTATAGTACCCCCGGGGAGCTGTTTTTT. Translation gives CASSYSTPGELFF.

The chain links TRBV19 to TRBJ2-1; TRBD2 matches at 12 bases. The CDR3 totals 16 residues. The V and J ends lost 1 base and 5 bases, in that order; junction bases with no gene match: 3. CDR1 is LNHDA, CDR2 SQIVND, per germline (reference sequence). CDR3 region: CASSIGRTSGNNEQFF. CDR3 sequence (DNA): TGTGCCAGTAGTATAGGGAGGACTAGCGGGAACAATGAGCAGTTCTTC. Variable domain in full (rest from reference TRBV19 and TRBJ2-1): DGGITQSPKYLFRKEGQNVTLSCEQNLNHDAMYWYRQDPGQGLRLIYYSQIVNDFQKGDIAEGYSVSREKKESFPLTVTSAQKNPTAFYLCASSIGRTSGNNEQFFGPGTRLTVL.

V gene TRBV4-2 combines with J gene TRBJ1-1; D gene ambiguous. The CDR3 is made up of 16 amino acids. Trimming took off 1 base at V and 1 base at J, with 13 bases between the two ends. The V gene's germline CDR1 is LGHNA and CDR2 YNFKEQ. CDR3 residues: CASSQAGGPGNTEAFF. In DNA, the CDR3 is TGTGCCAGCAGCCAAGCCGGAGGTCCGGGGAACACTGAAGCTTTCTTT.